These 2 T cell receptor beta chains came from one sample sequenced in a study of blood T cell repertoires in COVID-19. Some clones are missing from TCRdb's copy, which holds only in-frame ones; the method was immunoSEQ multiplex PCR. The table shows about 310,000 clones, with around 87% occurring only once. Sequencing used peripheral blood. Receptors originate from a woman between 40 and 55 years old with COVID-19, enrolled during active disease.

This chain links TRBV5-1 with TRBJ2-3; 10 nucleotides match TRBD2. This CDR3 is built from 16 residues. V lost 3 bases to trimming and J lost 7 bases; unmatched junction nucleotides: 11. Germline V gene sequence: CDR1 SGHRS, CDR2 YFSETQ. In DNA form, the CDR3 reads TGCGCCAGCAGCTCGAGGACTAGCGGTCCCGGGAATACGCAGTATTTT. It codes for CASSSRTSGPGNTQYF.

The CDR3 DNA is TGCAGCGTTGAGGGGGGAGTAGAGACCGGGGAGCTGTTTTTT. Its protein is CSVEGGVETGELFF. The chain uses TRBV29-1 and TRBJ2-2; D may be TRBD2 (6 bases). This CDR3 spans 14 amino acids. Germline loops: CDR1 SQVTM, CDR2 ANQGSEA. Trimming took 3 bases from V and 5 from J, leaving 13 bases between them.